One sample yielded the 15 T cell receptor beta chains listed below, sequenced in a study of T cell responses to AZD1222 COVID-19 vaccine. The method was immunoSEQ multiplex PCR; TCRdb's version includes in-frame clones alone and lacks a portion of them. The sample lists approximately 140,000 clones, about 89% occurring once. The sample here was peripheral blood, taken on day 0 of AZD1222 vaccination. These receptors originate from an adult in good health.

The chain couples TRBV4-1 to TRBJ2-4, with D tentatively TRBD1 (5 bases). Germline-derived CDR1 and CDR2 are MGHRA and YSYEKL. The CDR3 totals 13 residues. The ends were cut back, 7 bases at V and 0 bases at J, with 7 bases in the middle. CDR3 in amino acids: CASTGLAKNIQYF. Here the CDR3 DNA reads TGCGCCAGCACAGGGCTAGCCAAAAACATTCAGTACTTC.

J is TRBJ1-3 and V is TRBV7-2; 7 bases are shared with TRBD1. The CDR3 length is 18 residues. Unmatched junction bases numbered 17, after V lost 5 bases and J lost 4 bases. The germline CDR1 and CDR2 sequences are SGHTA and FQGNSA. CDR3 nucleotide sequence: TGTGCCAGCAGCGACAGGGCCCCGGGGCAAGGGAAGGGAAACACCATATATTTT. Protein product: CASSDRAPGQGKGNTIYF. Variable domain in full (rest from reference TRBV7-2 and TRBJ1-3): GAGVSQSPSNKVTEKGKDVELRCDPISGHTALYWYRQSLGQGLEFLIYFQGNSAPDKSGLPSDRFSAERTGGSVSTLTIQRTQQEDSAVYLCASSDRAPGQGKGNTIYFGEGSWLTVV.

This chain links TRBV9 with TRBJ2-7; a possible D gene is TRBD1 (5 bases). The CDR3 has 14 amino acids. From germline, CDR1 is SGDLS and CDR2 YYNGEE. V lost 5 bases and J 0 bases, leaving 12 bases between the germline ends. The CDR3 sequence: CASSQGLSSYEQYF. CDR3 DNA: TGTGCCAGCAGTCAGGGCCTTAGCTCCTACGAGCAGTACTTC.

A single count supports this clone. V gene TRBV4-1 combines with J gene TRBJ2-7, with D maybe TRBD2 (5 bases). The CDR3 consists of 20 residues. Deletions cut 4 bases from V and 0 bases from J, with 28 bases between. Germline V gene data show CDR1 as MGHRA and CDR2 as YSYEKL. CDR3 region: CASSPHVRRLGGRSSYEQYF. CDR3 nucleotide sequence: TGCGCCAGCAGCCCCCATGTCAGGAGGCTTGGCGGGCGAAGCTCCTACGAGCAGTACTTC.

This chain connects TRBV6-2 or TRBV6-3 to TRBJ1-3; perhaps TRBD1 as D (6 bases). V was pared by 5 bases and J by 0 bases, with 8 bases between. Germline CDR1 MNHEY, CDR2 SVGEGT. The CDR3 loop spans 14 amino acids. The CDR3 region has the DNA TGTGCCAGCAGTCGACAGGTCTCTGGAAACACCATATATTTT. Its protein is CASSRQVSGNTIYF.

CDR3 region: CASSPQTGNEKLFF. The DNA of the CDR3 is TGTGCCAGCTCACCACAGACAGGGAATGAAAAACTGTTTTTT. The chain carries TRBV18 and TRBJ1-4; 7 nucleotides line up with TRBD1. V lost 1 base to trimming and J lost 5 bases; unmatched junction nucleotides: 1. The CDR3 spans 14 residues. Looked up from germline, CDR1 is KGHSH and CDR2 is LQKENI.

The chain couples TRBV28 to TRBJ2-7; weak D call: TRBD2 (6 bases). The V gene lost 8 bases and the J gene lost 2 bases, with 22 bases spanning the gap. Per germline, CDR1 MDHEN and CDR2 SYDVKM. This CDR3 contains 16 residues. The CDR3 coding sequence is TGTGCCAGCGTCCCCCGACCTGGGAGGAAGGCCTACGAGCAGTACTTC. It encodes CASVPRPGRKAYEQYF.

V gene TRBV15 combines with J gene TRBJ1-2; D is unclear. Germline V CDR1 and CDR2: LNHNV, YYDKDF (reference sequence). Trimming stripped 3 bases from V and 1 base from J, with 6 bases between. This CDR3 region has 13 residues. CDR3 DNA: TGTGCCACCAGCAGGGACTTTAACTATGGCTACACCTTC. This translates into CATSRDFNYGYTF.

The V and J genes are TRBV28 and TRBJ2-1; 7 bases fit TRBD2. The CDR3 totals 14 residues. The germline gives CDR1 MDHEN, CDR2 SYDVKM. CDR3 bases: TGTGTTCTCGATAGCGGGTATTCCTACAATGAGCAGTTCTTC. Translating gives CVLDSGYSYNEQFF.

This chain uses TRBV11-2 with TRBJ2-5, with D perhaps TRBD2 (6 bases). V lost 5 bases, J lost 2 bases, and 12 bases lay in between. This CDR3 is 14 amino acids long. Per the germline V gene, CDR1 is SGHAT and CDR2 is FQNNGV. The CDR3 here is CASSGRDSQETQYF. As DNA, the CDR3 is TGTGCCAGCAGCGGGCGGGACTCTCAAGAGACCCAGTACTTC.

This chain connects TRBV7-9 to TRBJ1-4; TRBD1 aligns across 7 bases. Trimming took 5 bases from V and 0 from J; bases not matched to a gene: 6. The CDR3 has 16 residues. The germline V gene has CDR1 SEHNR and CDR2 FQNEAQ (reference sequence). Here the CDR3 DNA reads TGTGCCAGCAGCCTTGGGACAGTTGCAACTAATGAAAAACTGTTTTTT. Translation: CASSLGTVATNEKLFF.

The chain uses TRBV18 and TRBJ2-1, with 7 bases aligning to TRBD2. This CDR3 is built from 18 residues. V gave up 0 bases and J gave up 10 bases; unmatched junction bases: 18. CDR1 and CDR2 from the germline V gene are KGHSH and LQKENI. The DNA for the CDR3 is TGTGCCAGCTCACCACCGGCAGGGCGCCCGAGCGGGAATGGGGAGCAGTTCTTC. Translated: CASSPPAGRPSGNGEQFF.

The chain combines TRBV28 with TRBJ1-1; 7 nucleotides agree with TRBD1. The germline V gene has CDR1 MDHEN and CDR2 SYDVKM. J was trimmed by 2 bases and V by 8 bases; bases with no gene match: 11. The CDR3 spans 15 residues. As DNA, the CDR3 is TGTGCCAGCCTACCTCGGGACAGCTATAACACTGAAGCTTTCTTT. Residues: CASLPRDSYNTEAFF.

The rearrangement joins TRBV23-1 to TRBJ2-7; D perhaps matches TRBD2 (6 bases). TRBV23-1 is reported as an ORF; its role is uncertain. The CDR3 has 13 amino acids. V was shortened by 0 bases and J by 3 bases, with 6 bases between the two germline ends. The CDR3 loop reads CASSQSRDYEQYF. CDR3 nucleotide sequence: TGCGCCAGCAGTCAATCGCGGGACTACGAGCAGTACTTC.

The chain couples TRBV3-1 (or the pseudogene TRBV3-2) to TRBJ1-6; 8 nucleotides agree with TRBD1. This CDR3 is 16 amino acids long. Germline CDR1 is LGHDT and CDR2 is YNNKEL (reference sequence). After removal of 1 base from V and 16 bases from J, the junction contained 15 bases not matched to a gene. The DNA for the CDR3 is TGTGCCAGCAGCCAAGGGACAGGGAGGGCCCTTTTTTCTCTCCACTTT. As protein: CASSQGTGRALFSLHF.